This TCR beta chain appears in the sequencing data of a study of blood T cell repertoires in COVID-19. After removal of 8 bases from V and 0 bases from J, the junction contained 11 bases not matched to a gene. Germline V gene data show CDR1 as MRHNA and CDR2 as SNTAGT. There are 18 residues in the CDR3. TCRdb's table, derived via immunoSEQ multiplex PCR, lists solely in-frame clones and lacks some. Of a few hundred thousand clones listed, more than 85% were seen once; the top ten hold under 9.5%. V and J are TRBV6-4 and TRBJ2-6; 9 bases fit TRBD1. The clonotype comes from a woman aged 60-75 years who had recovered from COVID-19. The sample consisted of PBMCs or T cells enriched from blood (not recorded which). In DNA, the CDR3 is TGTGCCAGCGGACGAGGGGGACAGGGTGACTCTGGGGCCAACGTCCTGACTTTC. Protein sequence: CASGRGGQGDSGANVLTF.